This T cell receptor beta chain came from a study of pediatric ulcerative colitis. One to two pinch biopsies were taken from the rectum during colonoscopy. Study-wide results and caveats: Repertoires came from total lymphocyte DNA, so rare subsets like regulatory T cells may be missed.

Generated by immunoSEQ multiplex PCR, the TCRdb table keeps only in-frame clones and is missing some. Of some 50,000 clones in the sample, around 81% were seen once. A word on this clone: What it binds is not known.

CDR3 length equals 14 residues. Germline V gives CDR1 SGHRS, CDR2 YFSETQ. Deletions cut 0 bases from V and 6 bases from J, with 12 bases between. This TCR derives from a girl under 18 with moderate ulcerative colitis. V gene TRBV5-1 combines with J gene TRBJ1-2; possible D gene TRBD1, 5 bases. The sequenced material came from gut tissue. The CDR3 sequence is CASSLGRGSDGYTF. In DNA, the CDR3 is TGCGCCAGCAGCTTGGGACGGGGGAGTGATGGCTACACCTTC.